The 9 T cell receptor beta chains below all came from one sample that was sequenced in a study of shared clonotypes between healthy human individuals (TCRdb year 2020). The library relied on the immunoSEQ multiplex PCR assay. The immuneACCESS repertoire file appears here via TCRdb, limited to in-frame rearrangements. These files lack a portion of the clones; in checked studies, under half of the deficit traces to unresolved V genes, and the cause of the others is not known. Across this sample there are over 2 million clones, with over 85% seen only once. Under 0.15% of the sample belongs to the ten largest clones. The sequenced sample consisted of naive CD4+ T cells sorted from blood. Interpreted using the paper, the cell subset or site label stands for: CD45RA+ positively selected. The receptor source for this set is a man younger than 30 in good health.

This clone was recorded only once. The chain joins TRBV6-1 to TRBJ2-3; D call uncertain. The CDR3 contains 16 residues. Looked up from germline, CDR1 is MNHNS and CDR2 is SASEGT. Trimming stripped 2 bases from V and 3 bases from J, with 15 bases between. CDR3 amino acids: CASSEFRGQRTDTQYF. The CDR3 region has the DNA TGTGCCAGCAGTGAATTCCGAGGTCAAAGAACAGATACGCAGTATTTT.

The chain carries TRBV7-2 and TRBJ1-5; D is undetermined. Germline V gene lookup returns CDR1 SGHTA and CDR2 FQGNSA. CDR3 length: 15 residues. Trimming removed 2 bases at V and 2 bases at J, with 10 bases between. The CDR3 loop is CASSLLGIGNQPQHF. DNA for the CDR3: TGTGCCAGCAGCTTATTGGGTATCGGCAATCAGCCCCAGCATTTT.

The chain has TRBV9 and TRBJ1-1; D not certain. Germline V gene sequence: CDR1 SGDLS, CDR2 YYNGEE. This CDR3 has 15 amino acids. The V and J ends lost 0 bases and 0 bases respectively, with 9 bases between them. CDR3 region: CASSVAPDMNTEAFF. CDR3 coding DNA: TGTGCCAGCAGCGTAGCTCCAGATATGAACACTGAAGCTTTCTTT. The variable domain in full, completed from reference TRBV9 and TRBJ1-1, reads DSGVTQTPKHLITATGQRVTLRCSPRSGDLSVYWYQQSLDQGLQFLIQYYNGEERAKGNILERFSAQQFPDLHSELNLSSLELGDSALYFCASSVAPDMNTEAFFGQGTRLTVV.

The chain links TRBV13 to TRBJ2-7; D may match TRBD1 or TRBD2 (5 bases each). Germline-derived CDR1 and CDR2 are PRHDT and FYEKMQ (reference sequence). V lost 5 bases to trimming and J lost 6 bases, with 8 bases between them. The CDR3 totals 11 residues. The CDR3 spells CASSNGAEQYF. CDR3 DNA sequence: TGTGCCAGCAGCAACGGGGCCGAGCAGTACTTC.

The chain joins TRBV7-2 to TRBJ2-3, with 11 bases fitting TRBD1. The germline CDR1 and CDR2 sequences are SGHTA and FQGNSA. The CDR3 runs to 15 residues. V gave up 5 bases and J gave up 1 base; unmatched junction bases: 2. CDR3 amino acids: CASSGQGAGTDTQYF. Written as DNA, the CDR3 is TGTGCCAGCAGCGGACAGGGGGCTGGCACAGATACGCAGTATTTT.

DNA for the CDR3: TGTGCCAGCGGACAGGGAGGTGAGCAGTTCTTC. Translated: CASGQGGEQFF. The V gene is TRBV2, the J gene TRBJ2-1; 8 bases are a match to TRBD1. With 8 bases clipped from V and 9 bases from J, the junction kept 3 bases outside the gene matches. Germline V CDR1 and CDR2: SNHLY, FYNNEI. The CDR3 spans 11 residues.

The rearrangement joins TRBV6-1 to TRBJ1-1, with 7 bases lining up with TRBD1. The V segment lost 4 bases and the J segment 4 bases; nucleotides outside the gene matches: 3. Germline V CDR1 and CDR2: MNHNS, SASEGT. The CDR3 runs 13 residues. CDR3 in amino acids: CASSVTGVTEAFF. CDR3 in DNA: TGTGCCAGCAGTGTTACAGGGGTCACTGAAGCTTTCTTT.

With respect to this clone: In the same sample, other DNA sequences code for this CDR3. V usage is TRBV30 and J usage is TRBJ2-3; a weak D match, TRBD1 (6 bases). V was shortened by 1 base and J by 3 bases, with 8 bases between the two germline ends. In germline, CDR1 is GTSNPN, CDR2 SVGIG (reference sequence). The CDR3 runs to 13 residues. The CDR3 reads CAWSATGTDTQYF. CDR3 coding DNA: TGTGCCTGGAGTGCCACAGGGACAGATACGCAGTATTTT.

The rearrangement links TRBV4-1 to TRBJ2-1; no definite D call. The germline gives CDR1 MGHRA, CDR2 YSYEKL. The CDR3 contains 14 residues. V was cut by 1 base and J by 8 bases, with 12 bases left in between. CDR3 sequence reads: CASSQASYRDEQFF. CDR3 nucleotide sequence: TGCGCCAGCAGCCAAGCAAGCTATCGCGATGAGCAGTTCTTC.